Following are 2 T cell receptor beta chains from one sample sequenced in a study of technical replicates of blood from several donors (dated by TCRdb to 2016 to 2017). Libraries were built with the immunoSEQ multiplex PCR assay. TCRdb carries this immuneACCESS record with in-frame sequences only. Its versions omit some clonotypes, under half of them owing to an unresolved V gene in the studies checked, with the rest unexplained. This sample lists tens of thousands of clones; around 96% were detected once. The biggest ten clones account for about 0.37% of the sample. Sequencing input: T cells isolated from PBMCs. These receptor sequences come from a human donor in good health.

This chain connects TRBV19 to TRBJ2-7; no reliable D call. The V end was cut by 0 bases, the J end by 0 bases, with 6 bases between. Germline values: CDR1 LNHDA, CDR2 SQIVND (reference sequence). The CDR3 covers 14 residues. CDR3 loop: CASSIDFLSYEQYF. Here the CDR3 DNA reads TGTGCCAGTAGTATAGACTTCCTCTCCTACGAGCAGTACTTC.

The chain carries TRBV6-4 and TRBJ1-5; 7 bases are a match to TRBD1. CDR3 size: 15 residues. Trimming removed 3 bases from V and 5 bases from J; junction bases left unmatched: 7. CDR1 is MRHNA and CDR2 is SNTAGT in the germline V gene. The CDR3 region has the DNA TGTGCCAGCAGTGAAGGAGGGGGCGGTGATCAGCCCCAGCATTTT. This codes for CASSEGGGGDQPQHF.